Below, 3 T cell receptor beta chains from the same sample are listed, as sequenced in a study of radiotherapy plus CTLA-4 blockade in lung cancer. Using immunoSEQ multiplex PCR, the repertoire was profiled, and TCRdb retains in-frame clones only, with some absent. The sample contains 77,000 or so clones, around 74% of which appear only once. This specimen was peripheral blood, taken from a patient treated with radiotherapy plus ipilimumab. The source is a human donor with non-small cell lung cancer whose response to radiotherapy plus ipilimumab could not be evaluated.

The V call is TRBV7-9, the J call TRBJ2-7; 8 positions agree with TRBD2. Looked up from germline, CDR1 is SEHNR and CDR2 is FQNEAQ (reference sequence). The V and J ends lost 4 bases and 6 bases, in that order; junction bases with no gene match: 11. This CDR3 has 15 amino acids. The CDR3 nucleotides read TGTGCCAGCAGCTCCGGGGGGGGACTTCCTGGCGAGCAGTACTTC. It is translated as CASSSGGGLPGEQYF.

The chain combines TRBV7-8 with TRBJ2-2; D gene unclear. The CDR3 sequence is 16 residues long. Germline V gene lookup returns CDR1 SGHVS and CDR2 FQNEAQ. V lost 1 base, J lost 2 bases, and 11 bases lay in between. The CDR3 loop reads CASSLGVWANTGELFF. DNA for the CDR3: TGTGCCAGCAGCTTAGGAGTCTGGGCTAACACCGGGGAGCTGTTTTTT.

This clone was recorded a few times. The chain is built from TRBV19 and TRBJ1-1; 9 nucleotides agree with TRBD1. Germline CDR1 LNHDA, CDR2 SQIVND (reference sequence). V dropped 5 bases and J dropped 5; count of bases not matched to a gene: 6. CDR3 size: 14 residues. The CDR3 loop reads CASSQGTGITEAFF. The CDR3 DNA follows: TGTGCCAGTAGTCAAGGGACAGGGATAACTGAAGCTTTCTTT.